This T cell receptor beta chain was sequenced for a study of monozygotic twins with inflammatory bowel disease. TCRdb re-called the 5' RACE reads; one entry per CDR3 protein, DNA not given. Recorded here are more than 300,000 distinct CDR3 sequences; the top ten clones represent just over 2.5%. Germline values: CDR1 SGDLS, CDR2 YYNGEE. CDR3 length: 13 residues. This clonotype originated in a human donor with ulcerative colitis or Crohn's disease, or a healthy co-twin of an affected twin (not recorded which). This sequence joins TRBV9 and TRBJ1-6. What was sequenced was blood. CDR3 protein: CASSTEEGSPLHF.